This T cell receptor (beta chain) was obtained from a study of cytomegalovirus exposure and HLA in healthy donors. Both 60 Vbeta primers and 13 Jbeta primers went into the PCR. This table comes from immunoSEQ multiplex PCR, and its TCRdb copy is limited to in-frame clones, with some not included. The sample holds 90,000 to 120,000 clones; 74% are singletons and the top ten take 14%. The CDR3 runs to 14 residues. The sample taken for sequencing was PBMCs. The sequence was obtained from a middle-aged woman in good health and CMV-seropositive. The rearrangement joins TRBV21-1 to TRBJ1-1; the table assigns TRBD1, which was not confirmed against the DNA. TRBV21-1 is labeled a pseudogene. In nucleotides, the CDR3 is TGTGCCATCCCCCCTTGGGACATGAACACTGAAGCTTTCTTT. Its translation: CAIPPWDMNTEAFF.